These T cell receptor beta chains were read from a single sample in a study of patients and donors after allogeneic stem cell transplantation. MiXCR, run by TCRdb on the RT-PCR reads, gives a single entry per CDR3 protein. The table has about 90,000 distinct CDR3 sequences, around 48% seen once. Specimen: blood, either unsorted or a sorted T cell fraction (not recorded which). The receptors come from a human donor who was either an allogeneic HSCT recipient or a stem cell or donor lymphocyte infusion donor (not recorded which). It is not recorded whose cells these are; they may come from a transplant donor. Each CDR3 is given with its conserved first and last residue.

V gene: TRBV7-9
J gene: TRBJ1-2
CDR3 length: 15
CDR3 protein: CASSPTTGGSNGYTF

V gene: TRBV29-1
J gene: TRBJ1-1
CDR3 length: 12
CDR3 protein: CSVHRDWAEAFF

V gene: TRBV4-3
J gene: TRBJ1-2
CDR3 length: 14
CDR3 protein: CASSQDWAEYGYTF

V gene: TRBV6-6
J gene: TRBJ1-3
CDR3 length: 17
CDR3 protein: CASSYSWMGIAGNTIYF

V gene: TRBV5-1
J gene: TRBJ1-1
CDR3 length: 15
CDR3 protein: CASSSTSRANTEAFF

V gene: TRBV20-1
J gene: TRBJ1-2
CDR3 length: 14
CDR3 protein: CSARSTGINYGYTF

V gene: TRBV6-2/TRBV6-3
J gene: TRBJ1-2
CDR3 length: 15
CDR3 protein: CASIPDRRRHYGYTF

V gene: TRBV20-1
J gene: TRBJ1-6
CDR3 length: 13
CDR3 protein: CSAPQGNNSPLHF

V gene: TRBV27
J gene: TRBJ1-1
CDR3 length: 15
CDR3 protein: CASSFEGPGLTEAFF

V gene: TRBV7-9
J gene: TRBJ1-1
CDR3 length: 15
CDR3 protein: CASSPQTRENTEAFF

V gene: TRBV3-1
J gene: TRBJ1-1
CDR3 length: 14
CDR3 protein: CASSPSLSRTEAFF

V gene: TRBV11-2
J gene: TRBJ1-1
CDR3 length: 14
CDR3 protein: CASSFGVDVAEAFF

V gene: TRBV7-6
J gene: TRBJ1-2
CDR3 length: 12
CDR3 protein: CASSLQGVGYTF

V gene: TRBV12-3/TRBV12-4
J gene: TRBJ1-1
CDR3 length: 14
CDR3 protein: CASRIRTGSGRAFF

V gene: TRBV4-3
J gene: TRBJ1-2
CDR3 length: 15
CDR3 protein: CASSQSRPSGHGYTF

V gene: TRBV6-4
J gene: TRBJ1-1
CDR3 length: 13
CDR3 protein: CASSDITGTEAFF

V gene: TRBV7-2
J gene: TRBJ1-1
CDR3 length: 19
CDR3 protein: CASSLGPGKRVYTNTEAFF

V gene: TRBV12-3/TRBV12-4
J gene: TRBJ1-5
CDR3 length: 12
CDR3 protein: CATRRGGQPQHF

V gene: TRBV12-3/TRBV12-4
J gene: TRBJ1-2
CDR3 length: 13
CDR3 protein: CATQAPGRYGYTF

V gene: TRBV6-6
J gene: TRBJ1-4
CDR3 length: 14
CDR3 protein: CATWTGGAWEKLFF

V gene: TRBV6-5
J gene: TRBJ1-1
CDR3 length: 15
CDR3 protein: CASSYGINFDTEAFF

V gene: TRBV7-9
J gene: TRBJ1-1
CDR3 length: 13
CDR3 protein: CASSQGFDTEAFF

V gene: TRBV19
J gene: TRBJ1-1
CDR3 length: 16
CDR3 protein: CASSTTRREENTEAFF

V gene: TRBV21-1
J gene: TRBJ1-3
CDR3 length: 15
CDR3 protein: CASRYRTDSGNTIYF

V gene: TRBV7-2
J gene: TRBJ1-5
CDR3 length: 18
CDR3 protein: CASSYAGTGYRSNQPQHF

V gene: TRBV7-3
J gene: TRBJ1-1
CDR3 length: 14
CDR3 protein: CASSTGHPNTEAFF

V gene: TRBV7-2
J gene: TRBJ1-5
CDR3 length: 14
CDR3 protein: CASSLGSSGQPQHF

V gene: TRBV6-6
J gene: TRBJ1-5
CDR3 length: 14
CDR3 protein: CASSSRVSNQPQHF

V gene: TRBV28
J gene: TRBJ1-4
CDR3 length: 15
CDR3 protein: CASRTPQGRGEKLFF

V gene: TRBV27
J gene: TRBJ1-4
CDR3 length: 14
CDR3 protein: CASSPHPTNEKLFF

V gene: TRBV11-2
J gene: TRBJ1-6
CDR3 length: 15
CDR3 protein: CASSVRDRENSPLHF

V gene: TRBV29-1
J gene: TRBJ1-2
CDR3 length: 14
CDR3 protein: CSVDRGTVNYGYTF

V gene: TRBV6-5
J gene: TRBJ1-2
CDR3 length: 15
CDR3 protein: CASSYSYGKEYGYTF